Listed here are 24 T cell receptor beta chains from one sample, sequenced in a study of Tregs in tolerant kidney transplant recipients. Recipients received nonmyeloablative bone marrow transplants from related graft donors, with transient mixed chimerism. Libraries were prepared by immunoSEQ multiplex PCR; TCRdb keeps only in-frame clonotypes and omits some of them. This table has 80,000 or so clones, about 91% appearing once. The specimen was CD4+ T cells from blood (PBMCs), collected 24 months after the transplant. Source of these receptors: a human patient who received a combined kidney and bone marrow transplant. Some T cells may have originated in the graft donor.

The rearrangement joins TRBV27 to TRBJ2-7; possible D gene TRBD2, 6 bases. Trimming shortened V by 2 bases and J by 3 bases, and 11 bases separated the two germline ends. CDR3 length: 14 amino acids. Germline V gene data show CDR1 as MNHEY and CDR2 as SMNVEV (reference sequence). CDR3 protein: CASSLDRDFYEQYF. For the CDR3, the DNA is TGTGCCAGCAGTTTAGACCGGGACTTCTACGAGCAGTACTTC.

The chain couples TRBV7-3 to TRBJ2-3; 8 bases fit TRBD2. The CDR3 sequence is 14 residues long. Per the germline V gene, CDR1 is SGHTA and CDR2 is FQGTGA. V lost 2 bases and J lost 6; bases outside the gene matches: 4. The CDR3: CASSLWTSRDTQYF. CDR3 in DNA: TGTGCCAGCAGCTTATGGACTAGCCGGGATACGCAGTATTTT.

The chain combines TRBV20-1 with TRBJ2-3; D might be TRBD1 (5 bases). The CDR3 has 11 amino acids. V lost 5 bases, J lost 3 bases, and 6 bases lay in between. Germline CDR1 and CDR2: DFQATT and SNEGSKA (reference sequence). The CDR3 sequence is CSAAGTDTQYF. CDR3 bases: TGCAGTGCTGCAGGGACAGATACGCAGTATTTT.

This clone was seen just once. The genes are TRBV18 and TRBJ2-7; no definite D call. CDR3 length: 14 residues. Trimming took off 0 bases at V and 7 bases at J, with 13 bases between the two ends. The V gene's germline CDR1 is KGHSH and CDR2 LQKENI. DNA for the CDR3: TGTGCCAGCTCACCACCACCGGGTGCGAGGGAGCAGTACTTC. It encodes CASSPPPGAREQYF.

Only one count was recorded for this clone. The V gene is TRBV19, the J gene TRBJ2-5; a possible D gene is TRBD2 (6 bases). Trimming left V 9 bases short and J 1 base short, with 15 bases between. The CDR3 contains 14 residues. Germline CDR1 LNHDA, CDR2 SQIVND (reference sequence). DNA for the CDR3: TGTGCCAGCAGTGCGCGGGACGGCCAAGAGACCCAGTACTTC. This encodes CASSARDGQETQYF.

This chain links TRBV10-1 with TRBJ2-7; tentatively, D is TRBD2 (6 bases). The germline V and J ends were trimmed by 6 bases and 8 bases, with 32 bases remaining between them. CDR3 length: 18 residues. In germline, CDR1 is WNHNN, CDR2 SYGVQD (reference sequence). As DNA, the CDR3 is TGCGCCAGCAGCCACCCCCCCCCGCTCGGGGGAAAATCCCCCCAGCAGTACTTC. The encoded protein is CASSHPPPLGGKSPQQYF.

The genes are TRBV6-1 and TRBJ1-1, with TRBD1 as a possible D gene (6 bases). Germline CDR1 and CDR2: MNHNS and SASEGT. Deletions cut 4 bases from V and 0 bases from J, with 18 bases between. The CDR3 is 17 amino acids. CDR3: CASSGKTGSTMNTEAFF. The CDR3 nucleotides read TGTGCCAGCAGTGGAAAGACAGGTTCTACCATGAACACTGAAGCTTTCTTT.

The chain combines TRBV28 with TRBJ2-3, with D possibly matching TRBD2 (6 bases). The CDR3 is 12 residues long. Trimming removed 7 bases from V and 1 base from J, with 6 bases in between. Germline V CDR1 and CDR2: MDHEN, SYDVKM. The chain's CDR3 is CASTGGTDTQYF. DNA of the CDR3: TGTGCCAGCACGGGGGGCACAGATACGCAGTATTTT. Full variable domain (rest looked up from reference TRBV28 and TRBJ2-3): DVKVTQSSRYLVKRTGEKVFLECVQDMDHENMFWYRQDPGLGLRLIYFSYDVKMKEKGDIPEGYSVSREKKERFSLILESASTNQTSMYLCASTGGTDTQYFGPGTRLTVL.

In regard to this clone: Other DNA sequences in this sample translate to the same CDR3. The chain couples TRBV7-9 to TRBJ1-6; perhaps TRBD1 as D (5 bases). CDR3 length: 18 residues. Germline V gene sequence: CDR1 SEHNR, CDR2 FQNEAQ (reference sequence). The V end lost 0 bases, the J end lost 0 bases, and 12 bases lay between the germline ends. Written as DNA, the CDR3 is TGTGCCAGCAGCTTAGCGCTCGGGGGAGGCTCCTATAATTCACCCCTCCACTTT. This translates into CASSLALGGGSYNSPLHF.

CDR3 sequence reads: CASNGQGYDYGYTF. For the CDR3, the DNA is TGTGCCAGCAACGGACAGGGATACGACTATGGCTACACCTTC. The V gene is TRBV9, the J gene TRBJ1-2; 8 bases are shared with TRBD1. Germline CDR1 SGDLS, CDR2 YYNGEE. V lost 6 bases and J lost 3; bases outside the gene matches: 7. CDR3 length: 14 amino acids. Using reference TRBV9 and TRBJ1-2 for the parts outside the CDR3, the full variable domain is DSGVTQTPKHLITATGQRVTLRCSPRSGDLSVYWYQQSLDQGLQFLIQYYNGEERAKGNILERFSAQQFPDLHSELNLSSLELGDSALYFCASNGQGYDYGYTFGSGTRLTVV.

CDR3 coding DNA: TGTGCCAGCAGCTCCCAAGGACTAGACACAGATACGCAGTATTTT. Protein: CASSSQGLDTDTQYF. The chain uses TRBV11-3 and TRBJ2-3, with 7 bases identical to TRBD2. The CDR3 has 15 residues. Per germline, CDR1 SGHNT and CDR2 YENEEA. With V trimmed by 4 bases and J by 2 bases, 6 bases remained unmatched.

This clone appeared a few times. This chain connects TRBV7-6 to TRBJ2-7, with TRBD1 identical over 7 bases. The CDR3 spans 14 residues. The junction had 5 bases not matched to a gene; V was cut back by 5 bases and J by 1 base. Germline CDR1 reads SGHVS; CDR2 reads FNYEAQ. CDR3 amino acids: CASSLRDSSYEQYF. In DNA form, the CDR3 reads TGTGCCAGCAGCCTACGGGACAGTTCCTACGAGCAGTACTTC.

The V gene is TRBV5-1, the J gene TRBJ2-1, with TRBD2 matching 10 bases. V lost 0 bases, J lost 3 bases, and 3 bases stayed unmatched. Germline CDR1 reads SGHRS; CDR2 reads YFSETQ. This CDR3 is 16 amino acids long. The CDR3 DNA follows: TGCGCCAGCAGCTTGGGTCTAGCGGGAGTCTACAATGAGCAGTTCTTC. Protein product: CASSLGLAGVYNEQFF.

The chain has TRBV28 and TRBJ1-4, with D tentatively TRBD1 (5 bases). Germline CDR1 is MDHEN and CDR2 is SYDVKM. Trimming stripped 4 bases from V and 0 bases from J, with 12 bases between. The length of the CDR3 is 16 residues. CDR3 region: CASSSPQGSTNEKLFF. For the CDR3, the DNA is TGTGCCAGCAGTTCTCCTCAGGGATCAACTAATGAAAAACTGTTTTTT. The entire variable domain, with the rest obtained from reference TRBV28 and TRBJ1-4, is as follows: DVKVTQSSRYLVKRTGEKVFLECVQDMDHENMFWYRQDPGLGLRLIYFSYDVKMKEKGDIPEGYSVSREKKERFSLILESASTNQTSMYLCASSSPQGSTNEKLFFGSGTQLSVL.

CDR3 region: CATAVTSGTDTQYF. The CDR3 DNA is TGTGCCACCGCAGTGACTAGCGGCACAGATACGCAGTATTTT. The rearrangement uses TRBV19 and TRBJ2-3; 8 nucleotides match TRBD2. This CDR3 region has 14 residues. Germline V gene sequence: CDR1 LNHDA, CDR2 SQIVND (reference sequence). The V segment lost 10 bases and the J segment 1 base; nucleotides outside the gene matches: 7.

V and J are TRBV5-1 and TRBJ2-7, with 7 bases aligning to TRBD1. The CDR3 has 17 amino acids. The germline V gene has CDR1 SGHRS and CDR2 YFSETQ. With V trimmed by 3 bases and J by 3 bases, 15 bases remained unmatched. CDR3 bases: TGCGCCAGCAGCTCCCCGGAGACAGGGCAGTTCTACTACGAGCAGTACTTC. This translates into CASSSPETGQFYYEQYF. The entire variable domain, with the rest obtained from reference TRBV5-1 and TRBJ2-7, is as follows: KAGVTQTPRYLIKTRGQQVTLSCSPISGHRSVSWYQQTPGQGLQFLFEYFSETQRNKGNFPGRFSGRQFSNSRSEMNVSTLELGDSALYLCASSSPETGQFYYEQYFGPGTRLTVT.

This clone was detected a few times. The chain is built from TRBV2 and TRBJ2-7; 9 positions agree with TRBD1. The length of the CDR3 is 14 residues. The V and J ends lost 7 bases and 3 bases, in that order; junction bases with no gene match: 7. Germline CDR1 reads SNHLY; CDR2 reads FYNNEI. The CDR3 DNA is TGTGCCAGCACCCGGACAGGGGAGCTCTACGAGCAGTACTTC. It specifies CASTRTGELYEQYF.

This chain uses TRBV7-2 with TRBJ2-5; D is ambiguous. The V gene's germline CDR1 is SGHTA and CDR2 FQGNSA. There are 13 residues in the CDR3. V was trimmed by 7 bases and J by 1 base, leaving 10 bases between them. The CDR3 loop is CASTLAVQETQYF. CDR3 nucleotide sequence: TGTGCCAGCACCCTGGCCGTCCAAGAGACCCAGTACTTC.

V usage is TRBV29-1 and J usage is TRBJ2-5; 9 nucleotides match TRBD1. The CDR3 totals 14 residues. Trimming took 5 bases from V and 4 from J; bases not matched to a gene: 8. CDR1 is SQVTM, CDR2 ANQGSEA, per germline. The CDR3 spells CSVRRDREVETQYF. CDR3 DNA: TGCAGCGTTCGAAGGGACAGGGAGGTAGAGACCCAGTACTTC.

The chain recombines TRBV6-1 with TRBJ2-7; weak D call: TRBD1 (6 bases). There are 13 residues in the CDR3. Trimming left V 8 bases short and J 3 bases short, with 14 bases between. Germline loops: CDR1 MNHNS, CDR2 SASEGT. The CDR3: CASLRTAHYEQYF. CDR3 nucleotide sequence: TGTGCCAGCCTTCGGACAGCCCACTACGAGCAGTACTTC.

The chain links TRBV19 to TRBJ1-1, with TRBD1 as a possible D gene (5 bases). There are 16 residues in the CDR3. Germline CDR1 is LNHDA and CDR2 is SQIVND (reference sequence). Trimming shortened V by 1 base and J by 11 bases, and 23 bases separated the two germline ends. For the CDR3, the DNA is TGTGCCAGTAGTATAGTTCGGGGGACTAGCCTCAGTCTCGCTTTCTTT. As protein: CASSIVRGTSLSLAFF.

The genes are TRBV27 and TRBJ1-2, with D tentatively TRBD1 (6 bases). The germline gives CDR1 MNHEY, CDR2 SMNVEV (reference sequence). Trimming pared 5 bases from V and 5 bases from J, leaving 18 bases between. The CDR3 spans 15 residues. The CDR3 is CASSRLLTGTYGYTF. In DNA, the CDR3 is TGTGCCAGCAGTCGCCTCCTGACAGGCACATATGGCTACACCTTC.

This rearrangement joins TRBV2 to TRBJ2-2; D not certain. The CDR3 is 15 amino acids. CDR1 is SNHLY and CDR2 is FYNNEI in the germline V gene. Trimming removed 4 bases from V and 0 bases from J, with 9 bases in between. For the CDR3, the DNA is TGTGCCAGCAGTGTTTACAGCTCGAACACCGGGGAGCTGTTTTTT. Translated: CASSVYSSNTGELFF.

In the case of this clone: One end of the junction is discordant with germline, which a read error may explain. Other nucleotide sequences in the sample specify the same CDR3. V gene TRBV27 combines with J gene TRBJ1-6; D might be TRBD1 (5 bases). Germline V gene lookup returns CDR1 MNHEY and CDR2 SMNVEV (reference sequence). This CDR3 has 17 residues. The CDR3 sequence: CASKYRFASSYNSPLHF. The CDR3 coding sequence is TGTGCCAGCAAATACAGGTTCGCGAGCTCCTATAATTCCCCCCTCCACTTT.